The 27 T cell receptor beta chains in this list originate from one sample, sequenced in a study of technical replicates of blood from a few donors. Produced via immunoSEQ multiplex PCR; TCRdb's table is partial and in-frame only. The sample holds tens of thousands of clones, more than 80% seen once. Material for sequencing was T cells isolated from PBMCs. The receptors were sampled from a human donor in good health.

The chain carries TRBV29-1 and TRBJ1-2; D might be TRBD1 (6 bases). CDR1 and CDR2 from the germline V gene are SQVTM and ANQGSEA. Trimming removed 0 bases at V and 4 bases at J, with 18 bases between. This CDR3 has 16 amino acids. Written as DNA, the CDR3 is TGCAGCGTTGAAGACCAGACAGGCCAACTACCCTATGGCTACACCTTC. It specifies CSVEDQTGQLPYGYTF.

In DNA form, the CDR3 reads TGTGCCAGCAGTTCCGGGAGGGTGGTATCCTACGAGCAGTACTTC. It specifies CASSSGRVVSYEQYF. This chain connects TRBV6-5 to TRBJ2-7; 8 bases map to TRBD2. The trim removed 4 bases at V and 1 base at J, leaving 6 bases unmatched. The CDR3 runs to 15 residues. Per germline, CDR1 MNHEY and CDR2 SVGAGI.

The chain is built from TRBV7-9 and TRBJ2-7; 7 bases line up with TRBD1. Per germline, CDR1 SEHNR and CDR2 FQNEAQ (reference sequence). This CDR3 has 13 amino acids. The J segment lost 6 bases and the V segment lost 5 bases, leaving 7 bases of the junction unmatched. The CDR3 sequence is CASSLVTGAEQYF. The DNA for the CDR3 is TGTGCCAGCAGCCTCGTAACAGGGGCCGAGCAGTACTTC.

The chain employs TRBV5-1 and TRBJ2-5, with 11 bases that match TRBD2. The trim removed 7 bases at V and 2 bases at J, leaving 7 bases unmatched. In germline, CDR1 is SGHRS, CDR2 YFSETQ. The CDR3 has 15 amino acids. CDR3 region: CASGPSGGPQETQYF. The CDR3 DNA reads TGCGCCAGCGGGCCTAGCGGGGGGCCTCAAGAGACCCAGTACTTC.

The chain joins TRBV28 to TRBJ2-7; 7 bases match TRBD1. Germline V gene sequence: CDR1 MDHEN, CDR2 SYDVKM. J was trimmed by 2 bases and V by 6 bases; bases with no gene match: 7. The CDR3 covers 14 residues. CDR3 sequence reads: CASRDRLWPYEQYF. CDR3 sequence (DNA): TGTGCCAGCAGGGACAGGTTGTGGCCCTACGAGCAGTACTTC. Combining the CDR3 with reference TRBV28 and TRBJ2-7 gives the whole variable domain DVKVTQSSRYLVKRTGEKVFLECVQDMDHENMFWYRQDPGLGLRLIYFSYDVKMKEKGDIPEGYSVSREKKERFSLILESASTNQTSMYLCASRDRLWPYEQYFGPGTRLTVT.

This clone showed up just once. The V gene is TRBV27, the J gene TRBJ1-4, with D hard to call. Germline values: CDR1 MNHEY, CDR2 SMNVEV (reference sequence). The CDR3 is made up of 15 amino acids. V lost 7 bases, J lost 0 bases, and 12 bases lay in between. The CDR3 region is CASTCIVTTNEKLFF. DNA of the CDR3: TGTGCCAGCACCTGTATAGTCACAACTAATGAAAAACTGTTTTTT.

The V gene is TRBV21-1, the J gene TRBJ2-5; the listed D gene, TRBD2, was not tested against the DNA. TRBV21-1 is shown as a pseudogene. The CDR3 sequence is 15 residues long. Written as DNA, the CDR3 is TGTGCCAGCATCCCGGACAAGGGGGGGCGGGAGACCCAGTACTTC. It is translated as CASIPDKGGRETQYF.

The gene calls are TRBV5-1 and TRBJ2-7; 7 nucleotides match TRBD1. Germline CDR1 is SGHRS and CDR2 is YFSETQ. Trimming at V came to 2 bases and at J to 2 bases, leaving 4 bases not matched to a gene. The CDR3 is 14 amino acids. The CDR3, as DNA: TGCGCCAGCAGCTTCAGGACAGGAGCCTACGAGCAGTACTTC. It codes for CASSFRTGAYEQYF.

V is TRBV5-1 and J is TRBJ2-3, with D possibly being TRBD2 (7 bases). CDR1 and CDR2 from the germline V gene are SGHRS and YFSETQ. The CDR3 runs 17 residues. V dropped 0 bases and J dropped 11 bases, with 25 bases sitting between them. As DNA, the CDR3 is TGCGCCAGCAGCTTGGCTTCCGGAGGGGGGGCCGCCCGACTGCAGTATTTT. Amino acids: CASSLASGGGAARLQYF.

DNA for the CDR3: TGTGCCATCAGGGGGGGAGACGGATACGAGCAGTACTTC. Residues: CAIRGGDGYEQYF. V is TRBV10-3 and J is TRBJ2-7; TRBD2 is a possible D gene (6 bases). V was trimmed by 6 bases and J by 4 bases, leaving 13 bases between them. Per the germline V gene, CDR1 is ENHRY and CDR2 is SYGVKD. This CDR3 is 13 amino acids long.

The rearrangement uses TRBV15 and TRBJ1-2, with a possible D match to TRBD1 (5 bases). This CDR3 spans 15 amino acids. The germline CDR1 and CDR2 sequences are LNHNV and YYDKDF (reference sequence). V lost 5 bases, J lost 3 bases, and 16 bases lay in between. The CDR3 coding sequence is TGTGCCACCAGCCCAGCCAGGGAATCGGACTATGGCTACACCTTC. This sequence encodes CATSPARESDYGYTF.

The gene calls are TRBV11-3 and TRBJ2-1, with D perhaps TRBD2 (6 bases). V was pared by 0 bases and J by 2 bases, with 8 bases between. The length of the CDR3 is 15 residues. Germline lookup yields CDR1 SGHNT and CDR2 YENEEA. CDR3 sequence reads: CASSLDGGPYNEQFF. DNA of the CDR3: TGTGCCAGCAGCTTAGACGGGGGACCCTACAATGAGCAGTTCTTC. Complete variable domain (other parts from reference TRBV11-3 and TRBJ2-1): EAGVVQSPRYKIIEKKQPVAFWCNPISGHNTLYWYLQNLGQGPELLIRYENEEAVDDSQLPKDRFSAERLKGVDSTLKIQPAELGDSAVYLCASSLDGGPYNEQFFGPGTRLTVL.

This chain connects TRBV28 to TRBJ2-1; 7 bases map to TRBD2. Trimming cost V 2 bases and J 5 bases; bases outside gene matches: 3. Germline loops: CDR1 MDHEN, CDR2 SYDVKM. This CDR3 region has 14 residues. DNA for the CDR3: TGTGCCAGCAGTTTAGACGGGGGGAACAATGAGCAGTTCTTC. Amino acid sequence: CASSLDGGNNEQFF.

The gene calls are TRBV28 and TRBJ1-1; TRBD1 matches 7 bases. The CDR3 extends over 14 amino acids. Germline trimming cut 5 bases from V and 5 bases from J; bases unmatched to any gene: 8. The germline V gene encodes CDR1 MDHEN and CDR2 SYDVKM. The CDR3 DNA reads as TGTGCCAGCAGTAAGACAGGGATGAGGACTGAAGCTTTCTTT. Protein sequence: CASSKTGMRTEAFF.

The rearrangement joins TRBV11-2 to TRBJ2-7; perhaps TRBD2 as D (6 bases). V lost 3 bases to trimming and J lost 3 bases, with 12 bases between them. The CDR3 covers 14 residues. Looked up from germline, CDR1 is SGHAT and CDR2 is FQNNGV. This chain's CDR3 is CASSLGGLYYEQYF. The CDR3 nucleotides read TGTGCCAGCAGCTTGGGGGGACTTTACTACGAGCAGTACTTC.

The CDR3 DNA reads TGTGCCAGTAGATCCAGTTCCTCCTCCTACGAGCAGTACTTC. Its protein is CASRSSSSSYEQYF. The chain employs TRBV19 and TRBJ2-7; D ambiguous. Trimming took 6 bases from V and 0 from J, leaving 12 bases between them. The CDR3 contains 14 residues. The V gene's germline CDR1 is LNHDA and CDR2 SQIVND (reference sequence).

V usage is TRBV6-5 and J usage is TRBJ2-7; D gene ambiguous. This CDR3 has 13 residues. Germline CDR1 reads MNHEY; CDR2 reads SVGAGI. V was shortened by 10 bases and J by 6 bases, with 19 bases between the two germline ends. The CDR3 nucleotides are TGTGCCACCTCGACCCCCCGGCCGGGCGAGCAGTACTTC. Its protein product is CATSTPRPGEQYF.

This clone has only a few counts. The CDR3 DNA is TGTGCCAGCAGCTTGACCGCCGGGTCGTGGACTATAAGCTACACCTTC. Residues: CASSLTAGSWTISYTF. This chain joins TRBV9 and TRBJ1-2; D uncertain. Germline V gene data show CDR1 as SGDLS and CDR2 as YYNGEE. With 4 bases removed from V and 9 bases from J, the gap between germline ends came to 25 bases. CDR3 length equals 16 residues.

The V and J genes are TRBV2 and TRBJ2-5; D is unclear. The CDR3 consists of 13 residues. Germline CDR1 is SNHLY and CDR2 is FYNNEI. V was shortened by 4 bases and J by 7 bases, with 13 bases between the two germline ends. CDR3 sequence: CASSVDSLGTQYF. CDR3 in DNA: TGTGCCAGCAGTGTTGACTCTCTCGGGACCCAGTACTTC.

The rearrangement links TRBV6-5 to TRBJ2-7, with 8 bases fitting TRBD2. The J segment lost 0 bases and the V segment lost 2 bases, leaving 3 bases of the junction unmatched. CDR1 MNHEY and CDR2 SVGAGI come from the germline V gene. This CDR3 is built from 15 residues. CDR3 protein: CASSYSAGGSYEQYF. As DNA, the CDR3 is TGTGCCAGCAGTTACAGCGCGGGAGGCTCCTACGAGCAGTACTTC.

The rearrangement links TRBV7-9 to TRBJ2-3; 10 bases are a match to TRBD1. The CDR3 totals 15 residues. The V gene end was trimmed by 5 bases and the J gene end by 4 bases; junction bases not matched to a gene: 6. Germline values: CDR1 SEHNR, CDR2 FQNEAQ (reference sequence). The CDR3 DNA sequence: TGTGCCAGCAGCCCGAGGGACAGGGGAGCAGATACGCAGTATTTT. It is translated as CASSPRDRGADTQYF.

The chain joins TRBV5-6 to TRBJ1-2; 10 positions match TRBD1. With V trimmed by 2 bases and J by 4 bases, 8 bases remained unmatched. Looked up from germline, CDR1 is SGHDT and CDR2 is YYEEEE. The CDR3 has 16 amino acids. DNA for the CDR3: TGTGCCAGCAGCTTTGGGGGACAGGGGAATCTCTATGGCTACACCTTC. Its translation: CASSFGGQGNLYGYTF. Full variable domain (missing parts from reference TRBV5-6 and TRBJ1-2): DAGVTQSPTHLIKTRGQQVTLRCSPKSGHDTVSWYQQALGQGPQFIFQYYEEEERQRGNFPDRFSGHQFPNYSSELNVNALLLGDSALYLCASSFGGQGNLYGYTFGSGTRLTVV.

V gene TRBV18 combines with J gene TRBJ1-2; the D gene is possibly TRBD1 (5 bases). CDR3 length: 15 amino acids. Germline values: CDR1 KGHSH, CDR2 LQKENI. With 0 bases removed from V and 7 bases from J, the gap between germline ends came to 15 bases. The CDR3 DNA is TGTGCCAGCTCACCACCGTATTCTCAGGGTTTTGGCTACACCTTC. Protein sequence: CASSPPYSQGFGYTF.

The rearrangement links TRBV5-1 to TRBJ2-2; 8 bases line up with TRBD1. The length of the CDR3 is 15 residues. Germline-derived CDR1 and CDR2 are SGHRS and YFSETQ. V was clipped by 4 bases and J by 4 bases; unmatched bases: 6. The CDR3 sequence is CASSEQTGVTGELFF. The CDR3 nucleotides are TGCGCCAGCAGCGAGCAGACAGGGGTCACCGGGGAGCTGTTTTTT.

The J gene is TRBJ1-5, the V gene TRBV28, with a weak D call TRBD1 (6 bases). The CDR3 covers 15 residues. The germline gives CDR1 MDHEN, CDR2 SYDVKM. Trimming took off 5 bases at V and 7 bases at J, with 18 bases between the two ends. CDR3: CASSTSGARRQPQHF. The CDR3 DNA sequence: TGTGCCAGCAGTACATCAGGGGCCCGTAGGCAGCCCCAGCATTTT.

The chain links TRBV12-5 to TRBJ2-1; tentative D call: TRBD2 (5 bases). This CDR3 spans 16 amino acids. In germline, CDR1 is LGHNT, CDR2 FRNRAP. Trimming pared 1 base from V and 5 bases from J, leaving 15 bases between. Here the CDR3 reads CASGLADSGSNNEQFF. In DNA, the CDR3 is TGTGCTAGTGGTTTGGCGGATTCGGGGTCAAACAATGAGCAGTTCTTC.

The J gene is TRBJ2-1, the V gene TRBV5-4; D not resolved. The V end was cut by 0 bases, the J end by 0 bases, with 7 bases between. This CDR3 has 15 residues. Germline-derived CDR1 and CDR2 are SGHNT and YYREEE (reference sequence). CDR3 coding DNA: TGTGCCAGCAGCTTGGCTCCTAGCTCCTACAATGAGCAGTTCTTC. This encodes CASSLAPSSYNEQFF.